Listed below are T cell receptor beta chains from one sample, sequenced in a study of low-dose radiotherapy and immunotherapy resistance in tumors. MiXCR, run by TCRdb on the reads, gives a single entry per CDR3 protein. The sample holds approximately 90,000 distinct CDR3 sequences; around 17% are singletons and the top ten take 2.5% to 3.5%. The sample here was PBMCs, taken before treatment. The receptor set was obtained from a male donor with prostate cancer. Each CDR3 is given with its conserved first and last residue. Fields, in order: V gene, D gene, clone size, J gene, CDR3 protein, CDR3 DNA. D genes are given only for firm matches. Expanded clones get a size class; other rows say once, few or many, or leave the size out.

v_call: TRBV7-9
d_call: NA
clone_size: many
j_call: TRBJ2-3
cdr3_aa: CASSVRPGDLTDTQYF
cdr3_nt: TGTGCCAGCAGCGTGAGACCAGGGGACCTCACAGATACGCAGTATTTT

v_call: TRBV29-1
d_call: NA
clone_size: many
j_call: TRBJ2-3
cdr3_aa: CSVVVAASTDTQYF
cdr3_nt: TGCAGCGTTGTGGTCGCCGCTAGCACAGATACGCAGTATTTT

v_call: TRBV2
d_call: TRBD2
clone_size: many
j_call: TRBJ2-5
cdr3_aa: CASSALAGHEETQYF
cdr3_nt: TGTGCCAGCAGTGCCCTAGCGGGACATGAAGAGACCCAGTACTTC

v_call: TRBV7-6
d_call: TRBD1
clone_size: NA
j_call: TRBJ2-7
cdr3_aa: CASSLSAPGQGASYEQYF
cdr3_nt: TGTGCCAGCAGCTTATCAGCCCCGGGACAGGGGGCCTCCTACGAGCAGTACTTC

v_call: TRBV12-3/TRBV12-4
d_call: TRBD1
clone_size: many
j_call: TRBJ1-1
cdr3_aa: CASSFTGGTEAFF
cdr3_nt: TGTGCCAGCAGTTTTACAGGGGGGACTGAAGCTTTCTTT

v_call: TRBV7-2
d_call: NA
clone_size: many
j_call: TRBJ2-1
cdr3_aa: CASSSVDASVPSSYNEQFF
cdr3_nt: TGTGCCAGCAGCTCCGTGGACGCCAGTGTCCCGAGCTCCTACAATGAGCAGTTCTTC

v_call: TRBV6-2/TRBV6-3
d_call: TRBD1
clone_size: NA
j_call: TRBJ2-2
cdr3_aa: CASRLTGEDGELFF
cdr3_nt: TGTGCCAGCAGACTGACAGGGGAGGACGGGGAGCTGTTTTTT

v_call: TRBV27
d_call: NA
clone_size: many
j_call: TRBJ2-7
cdr3_aa: CASSELGTGEQYF
cdr3_nt: TGTGCCAGCAGTGAACTAGGGACGGGGGAGCAGTACTTC

v_call: TRBV5-8
d_call: NA
clone_size: many
j_call: TRBJ2-3
cdr3_aa: CASSSPGARGTQYF
cdr3_nt: TGTGCCAGCAGCTCGCCAGGGGCCCGAGGTACGCAGTATTTT

v_call: TRBV6-2/TRBV6-3
d_call: NA
clone_size: many
j_call: TRBJ2-6
cdr3_aa: CASSRTKGANVLTF
cdr3_nt: TGTGCCAGCAGCCGGACGAAGGGGGCCAACGTCCTGACTTTC

v_call: TRBV20-1
d_call: TRBD2
clone_size: many
j_call: TRBJ2-3
cdr3_aa: CSAPLSGRGQYF
cdr3_nt: TGCAGTGCTCCCCTTTCAGGGAGGGGGCAGTATTTT

v_call: TRBV6-2/TRBV6-3
d_call: TRBD2
clone_size: NA
j_call: TRBJ2-3
cdr3_aa: CASRNQREVTDTQYF
cdr3_nt: TGTGCCAGCAGAAATCAGCGGGAGGTCACAGATACGCAGTATTTT

v_call: TRBV14
d_call: NA
clone_size: many
j_call: TRBJ2-2
cdr3_aa: CASSQFRGGTGELFF
cdr3_nt: TGTGCCAGCAGCCAATTCCGAGGGGGGACCGGGGAGCTGTTTTTT

v_call: TRBV11-2
d_call: NA
clone_size: many
j_call: TRBJ2-7
cdr3_aa: CASSLPINEQYF
cdr3_nt: TGTGCCAGCAGCTTACCAATAAACGAGCAGTACTTC